This TCR beta chain was identified in a study of OX40 agonist ivuxolimab in advanced cancers. The V gene lost 3 bases and the J gene lost 7 bases, with 16 bases spanning the gap. The length of the CDR3 is 16 residues. Germline V lookup: CDR1 MNHEY, CDR2 SMNVEV (reference sequence). Blood sampling was done at baseline, cycle 4 day 1, and cycle 7 day 1. Assay: immunoSEQ multiplex PCR; the TCRdb copy retains only in-frame clones and omits some. The sample has approximately 69,000 clones; approximately 81% are singletons. Source: CD4+ or CD8+ T cells sorted from blood, taken in a trial of the OX40 agonist ivuxolimab. This clonotype was obtained from an adult with an advanced solid tumor such as melanoma, head and neck, liver or kidney cancer. The V call is TRBV27, the J call TRBJ1-6; a weak D match, TRBD1 (5 bases). As DNA, the CDR3 is TGTGCCAGCAGTTTTGAGTCGACAGTCGGGAATTCACCCCTCCACTTT. Translating it yields CASSFESTVGNSPLHF.